The source of this T cell receptor beta chain is a study of T cell responses to AZD1222 COVID-19 vaccine. Broader study findings: Variant regions that are unmutated are reportedly the target of nearly half of spike-specific TCRs. Researchers took repertoire samples only after the peak T cell response had come.

Concerning this clone itself: Its antigen is not known.

TCRdb's copy holds only in-frame clones and misses some; the assay was immunoSEQ multiplex PCR. This repertoire shows approximately 160,000 clones, 87% found once; its top ten account for approximately 2.5%. The clonotype was recovered from an adult in good health. The sample here was peripheral blood, taken on day 0 of AZD1222 vaccination.

CDR3 sequence: CASEVRRGWEQYF. The CDR3 DNA reads TGTGCCAGCGAAGTACGGAGGGGGTGGGAGCAGTACTTC. V gene TRBV6-5 combines with J gene TRBJ2-7; D is perhaps TRBD1 or TRBD2 (6 bases each). The CDR3 is made up of 13 amino acids. Germline V gene data show CDR1 as MNHEY and CDR2 as SVGAGI. Deletions cut 8 bases from V and 7 bases from J, with 18 bases between.